This TCR beta chain was sequenced for a study of T cell responses to AZD1222 COVID-19 vaccine. Study-level points and caveats: Mostly white British, mostly female donors; authors suggested clonal diversity may be underestimated. Baseline serostatus was positive in only a handful of AZD1222 recipients.

Using immunoSEQ multiplex PCR, the repertoire was profiled, and TCRdb retains in-frame clones only, with some absent. The sample contains 200,000 to 250,000 clones, roughly 91% of which appear only once. This clone was seen a single time. Antigen: not known. This CDR3 has 14 amino acids. Unmatched junction bases numbered 6, after V lost 5 bases and J lost 6 bases. Germline V gene data show CDR1 as SEHNR and CDR2 as FQNEAQ (reference sequence). The chain combines TRBV7-9 with TRBJ1-2; TRBD1 agrees at 10 bases. This sequence was found in an adult in good health. The source material was peripheral blood, sampled on day 0 of MenACWY control vaccination. CDR3 in amino acids: CASSLRDRGDGYTF. In DNA form, the CDR3 reads TGTGCCAGCAGCCTCCGGGACAGGGGAGATGGCTACACCTTC.